The 28 T cell receptor beta chains below were found in one sample sequenced in a study of blood T cells in healthy people across ages. The authors ran a second PCR of about 7 to 11 cycles using a sample-barcoded 5' primer and a J-beta primer mix. One entry per CDR3 protein results from TCRdb running MiXCR on the 5' RACE reads. The sample carries over 600,000 distinct CDR3 sequences, about half recorded once. The specimen was blood. These receptors were taken from a man older than 75 in good health.

The J gene is TRBJ1-5, the V gene TRBV20-1; no reliable D call. CDR3 length equals 18 residues. The germline V and J ends were trimmed by 5 bases and 0 bases, with 23 bases remaining between them. The germline V gene encodes CDR1 DFQATT and CDR2 SNEGSKA (reference sequence). The CDR3 region has the DNA TGCAGTGCTCGTACCTCAGGTCGCGGGCCGAATAGCAATCAGCCCCAGCATTTT. This sequence encodes CSARTSGRGPNSNQPQHF.

The chain carries TRBV30 and TRBJ2-1, with D uncertain. This CDR3 is 12 amino acids long. V was cut by 6 bases and J by 0 bases, with 6 bases left in between. Germline V lookup: CDR1 GTSNPN, CDR2 SVGIG (reference sequence). The CDR3 protein is CACIGSYNEQFF. The DNA for the CDR3 is TGTGCCTGTATAGGCTCCTACAATGAGCAGTTCTTC.

The chain employs TRBV29-1 and TRBJ1-3; possible D gene TRBD1, 5 bases. Germline V gives CDR1 SQVTM, CDR2 ANQGSEA. V lost 0 bases, J lost 0 bases, and 12 bases lay in between. The CDR3 has 16 residues. The CDR3 sequence is CSVEDWDVSSGNTIYF. In DNA form, the CDR3 reads TGCAGCGTTGAAGATTGGGACGTGAGCTCTGGAAACACCATATATTTT.

This chain joins TRBV29-1 and TRBJ2-7; 7 bases are shared with TRBD1. CDR1 is SQVTM, CDR2 ANQGSEA, per germline. V was clipped by 6 bases and J by 5 bases; unmatched bases: 7. This CDR3 is built from 12 residues. This CDR3 reads CSVKRQGHEQYF. The CDR3 region has the DNA TGCAGCGTCAAGAGACAGGGACACGAGCAGTACTTC.

This clonotype has only a few counts. CDR3 residues: CASSMDQPQHF. The CDR3 region has the DNA TGTGCCAGTAGTATGGATCAGCCCCAGCATTTT. The rearrangement uses TRBV19 and TRBJ1-5, with D unclear. The CDR3 spans 11 residues. V was shortened by 3 bases and J by 5 bases, with 2 bases between the two germline ends. The germline V gene encodes CDR1 LNHDA and CDR2 SQIVND (reference sequence).

This clonotype was picked up many times. This sequence joins TRBV29-1 and TRBJ2-4; D possibly corresponds to TRBD2 (6 bases). The CDR3 runs to 13 residues. Trimming took off 3 bases at V and 0 bases at J, with 6 bases between the two ends. Germline V gene sequence: CDR1 SQVTM, CDR2 ANQGSEA. The CDR3 sequence: CSVEEGAKNIQYF. CDR3 bases: TGCAGCGTTGAGGAGGGAGCCAAAAACATTCAGTACTTC.

This clonotype occurred a few times. CDR3 protein: CAISEGENEQYF. The CDR3 DNA sequence: TGTGCCATCAGTGAAGGGGAGAACGAGCAGTACTTC. The chain recombines TRBV10-3 with TRBJ2-5; D is possibly TRBD1 or TRBD2 (5 bases each). The DNA matches TRBJ2-7 better at its end, which makes the J call doubtful. Germline CDR1 and CDR2: ENHRY and SYGVKD. CDR3 length: 12 amino acids.

Points on this clonotype: Being one base from a much bigger clone, this may be a read error. The rearrangement links TRBV29-1 to TRBJ2-3, with 8 bases fitting TRBD1. This CDR3 comprises 12 residues. The V gene's germline CDR1 is SQVTM and CDR2 ANQGSEA. The CDR3 sequence is CSVDPGTGTQYF. CDR3 DNA sequence: TGCAGCGTTGATCCGGGGACAGGTACGCAGTATTTT.

The chain is built from TRBV7-3 and TRBJ2-3; possible D gene TRBD2, 5 bases. Trimming shortened V by 3 bases and J by 2 bases, and 9 bases separated the two germline ends. The germline V gene encodes CDR1 SGHTA and CDR2 FQGTGA. The CDR3 loop spans 14 amino acids. The chain's CDR3 is CASSFGLDTDTQYF. CDR3 coding DNA: TGTGCCAGCAGCTTTGGACTCGACACAGATACGCAGTATTTT.

This clonotype was seen a handful of times. The V call is TRBV25-1, the J call TRBJ1-1, with a weak D call TRBD1 (5 bases). Trimming pared 4 bases from V and 7 bases from J, leaving 19 bases between. Germline V CDR1 and CDR2: MGHDK, SYGVNS. The CDR3 totals 15 residues. The CDR3 region has the DNA TGTGCCAGCAGTGCCCTAGGGCAGGGAGTTGGTGAAGCTTTCTTT. Its protein is CASSALGQGVGEAFF.

This clonotype has more than one count but fewer than ten. The chain has TRBV30 and TRBJ1-6; D may be TRBD1 (5 bases). Germline CDR1 reads GTSNPN; CDR2 reads SVGIG (reference sequence). The CDR3 consists of 14 residues. The V end was cut by 3 bases, the J end by 10 bases, with 16 bases between. This CDR3 is CAWSKGTGVSPLHF. DNA of the CDR3: TGTGCCTGGAGCAAGGGAACAGGCGTGTCACCCCTCCACTTT.

The V call is TRBV3-1, the J call TRBJ2-7; D possibly matches TRBD1 or TRBD2 (5 bases each). CDR1 LGHDT and CDR2 YNNKEL come from the germline V gene (reference sequence). This CDR3 has 13 amino acids. Trimming took 0 bases from V and 4 from J, leaving 7 bases between them. CDR3 in DNA: TGTGCCAGCAGCCAAGATTGGGGGTACGAGCAGTACTTC. Protein sequence: CASSQDWGYEQYF.

This clonotype was seen a handful of times. The gene calls are TRBV20-1 and TRBJ2-1; the D gene is possibly TRBD2 (6 bases). Trimming shortened V by 1 base and J by 6 bases, and 13 bases separated the two germline ends. Germline V gene lookup returns CDR1 DFQATT and CDR2 SNEGSKA (reference sequence). This CDR3 is 14 amino acids long. The CDR3 sequence: CSARAPGLTNEQFF. CDR3 bases: TGCAGTGCTAGAGCCCCGGGACTCACCAATGAGCAGTTCTTC.

The chain employs TRBV28 and TRBJ2-2; D perhaps matches TRBD2 (7 bases). This CDR3 is built from 14 residues. Per the germline V gene, CDR1 is MDHEN and CDR2 is SYDVKM. V gave up 3 bases and J gave up 7 bases, with 12 bases separating them. CDR3: CASSFTGRDGELFF. The CDR3 nucleotides read TGTGCCAGCAGTTTCACAGGGAGGGACGGGGAGCTGTTTTTT.

A word on this clonotype: One end of the junction fails to match germline, which may point to a read error. The chain employs TRBV7-2 and TRBJ2-3; 8 bases line up with TRBD2. The V gene's germline CDR1 is SGHTA and CDR2 FQGNSA. The length of the CDR3 is 14 residues. CDR3 in DNA: TGTGCCAGCAGCCCCGGGAGGGGTACAGATGCGCAGTATTTT. Translated, it gives CASSPGRGTDAQYF.

The J gene is TRBJ2-1, the V gene TRBV5-1; D may correspond to TRBD1 or TRBD2 (6 bases each). CDR1 SGHRS and CDR2 YFSETQ come from the germline V gene. The CDR3 is 14 amino acids. Trimming removed 0 bases at V and 6 bases at J, with 10 bases between. CDR3 coding DNA: TGCGCCAGCAGCTTGGCACGGGGGCGCAATGAGCAGTTCTTC. It is translated as CASSLARGRNEQFF.

This clonotype appeared a few times. The chain has TRBV7-3 and TRBJ2-1; 9 positions agree with TRBD2. Unmatched junction bases numbered 2, after V lost 2 bases and J lost 6 bases. Germline V gene data show CDR1 as SGHTA and CDR2 as FQGTGA. CDR3 size: 14 residues. CDR3 region: CASSLAGGINEQFF. As DNA, the CDR3 is TGTGCCAGCAGCTTAGCGGGAGGGATCAATGAGCAGTTCTTC.

V is TRBV4-1 and J is TRBJ1-2, with D perhaps TRBD1 (5 bases). CDR3 length equals 14 residues. The V end lost 0 bases, the J end lost 8 bases, and 13 bases lay between the germline ends. The germline gives CDR1 MGHRA, CDR2 YSYEKL. CDR3 sequence: CASSQETGREGYTF. For the CDR3, the DNA is TGCGCCAGCAGCCAAGAAACGGGGCGGGAAGGCTACACCTTC.

This clonotype was seen a few times. The genes are TRBV6-5 and TRBJ2-3; 11 bases line up with TRBD2. The CDR3 is made up of 15 amino acids. The germline gives CDR1 MNHEY, CDR2 SVGAGI. Trimming removed 4 bases from V and 4 bases from J; junction bases left unmatched: 4. CDR3 sequence: CASSFSGRASDTQYF. The DNA for the CDR3 is TGTGCCAGCAGTTTTAGCGGGAGGGCTTCAGATACGCAGTATTTT.

The rearrangement joins TRBV7-2 to TRBJ2-1; 13 nucleotides align to TRBD2. Germline CDR1 is SGHTA and CDR2 is FQGNSA. V lost 5 bases and J lost 8; bases outside the gene matches: 6. The CDR3 runs to 15 residues. DNA for the CDR3: TGTGCCAGCAGCAGGACTAGCGGGGGATCCTATGAGCAGTTCTTC. This gives the protein CASSRTSGGSYEQFF.

This clonotype was found once. The junction shows a germline mismatch at one end, possibly a read error. The rearrangement uses TRBV4-1 and TRBJ2-7; D might be TRBD1 or TRBD2, each matching 5 bases. The CDR3 has 16 amino acids. Germline V gene lookup returns CDR1 MGHRA and CDR2 YSYEKL. CDR3 region: CASRQEGQRGSYEQYF. The CDR3 bases are TGCGCCAGCAGACAAGAGGGGCAGAGGGGCTCCTACGAGCAGTACTTC.

This clonotype was detected a few times. The chain couples TRBV5-1 to TRBJ2-3; tentative D call: TRBD2 (7 bases). The CDR3 length is 17 residues. V was trimmed by 4 bases and J by 1 base, leaving 19 bases between them. Germline V gene sequence: CDR1 SGHRS, CDR2 YFSETQ. The CDR3 reads CASSPWGGALGTDTQYF. In DNA form, the CDR3 reads TGCGCCAGCAGCCCGTGGGGGGGCGCGTTGGGCACAGATACGCAGTATTTT.

In this sample, this clonotype turned up a few times. V and J are TRBV7-2 and TRBJ2-7; 11 nucleotides match TRBD2. The ends lost 4 bases at V and 3 bases at J; junction bases unmatched: 11. Germline-derived CDR1 and CDR2 are SGHTA and FQGNSA. The CDR3 is 17 residues long. DNA of the CDR3: TGTGCCAGCAGCTGGCGGGTAGCGGGAGGGCCCGGCTACGAGCAGTACTTC. Encoded protein: CASSWRVAGGPGYEQYF.

The genes are TRBV5-1 and TRBJ2-1; D may be TRBD2 (6 bases). CDR1 SGHRS and CDR2 YFSETQ come from the germline V gene. The germline V and J ends were trimmed by 4 bases and 8 bases, with 19 bases remaining between them. This CDR3 has 15 amino acids. The CDR3 here is CASSANSGYTDEQFF. The CDR3 DNA sequence: TGCGCCAGCAGCGCAAATAGCGGATATACTGATGAGCAGTTCTTC.

The genes are TRBV6-6 and TRBJ2-7, with 8 bases matching TRBD2. Trimming removed 0 bases from V and 3 bases from J; junction bases left unmatched: 7. The germline gives CDR1 MNHNY, CDR2 SVGAGI (reference sequence). The CDR3 has 16 residues. The DNA for the CDR3 is TGTGCCAGCAGTTACTCGACGAGCGGGAGTAACTACGAGCAGTACTTC. Protein sequence: CASSYSTSGSNYEQYF.

The V call is TRBV9, the J call TRBJ2-5; D possibly corresponds to TRBD1 (7 bases). Germline CDR1 reads SGDLS; CDR2 reads YYNGEE. V lost 7 bases to trimming and J lost 2 bases, with 15 bases between them. This CDR3 has 14 amino acids. The CDR3 DNA is TGTGCCAGCGGGCCAGGGGGGCTACAAGAGACCCAGTACTTC. Amino acids: CASGPGGLQETQYF.

The rearrangement joins TRBV9 to TRBJ2-3; D remains ambiguous. CDR1 is SGDLS and CDR2 is YYNGEE in the germline V gene. V gave up 4 bases and J gave up 1 base, with 16 bases separating them. There are 16 residues in the CDR3. CDR3 in DNA: TGTGCCAGCAGCACCACATACCAGACGGGCACAGATACGCAGTATTTT. Translation: CASSTTYQTGTDTQYF.

This rearrangement joins TRBV4-2 to TRBJ2-1; 14 bases map to TRBD2. Germline loops: CDR1 LGHNA, CDR2 YNFKEQ. V lost 0 bases and J lost 6; bases outside the gene matches: 1. The CDR3 length is 16 residues. The CDR3 nucleotides read TGTGCCAGCAGCCAAGATGGGACTAGCGGGGGCAATGAGCAGTTCTTC. Its protein product is CASSQDGTSGGNEQFF.